At least ten counts were recorded for the clone carrying this T cell receptor beta chain. Its antigen is unknown. These data belong to a study of human T cells and chemical hapten exposure. Overall study: Each patch test put 0.01% DPC on the upper back, and results were read at 6 days. General study points: Expanded TCRs grouped into significantly more large CDR3 similarity clusters than controls produced.

V dropped 2 bases and J dropped 5 bases, with 3 bases sitting between them. The CDR3 is made up of 11 amino acids. Germline V gene data show CDR1 as KGHSH and CDR2 as LQKENI. Time point given: patch test 2, 6 weeks after DPC sensitization. Specified treatment: therapeutic diphenylcyclopropenone sensitization with weekly scalp DPC. Participating donors were patients with alopecia, aged 18 to 70 years, considered appropriate candidates for DPC. Individual cDNA molecules in this library carried unique molecular identifiers. TCRdb itself ran the RACE reads through MiXCR, one entry per CDR3 protein. The sample contains 95,000 or so distinct CDR3 sequences, 11% of which appear only once.

Sequenced here: whole blood, sampled in connection with sensitization to the hapten diphenylcyclopropenone (DPC). This sequence joins TRBV18 and TRBJ1-1; no clear D gene. The sequence came from a woman in her forties with alopecia areata. Some clones in this sample may be carry-over from other donors' samples. The CDR3: CASSPKTEAFF. In DNA, the CDR3 is TGTGCCAGCTCACCAAAAACTGAAGCTTTCTTT.